This T cell receptor (beta chain) derives from a study of T cell responses to AZD1222 COVID-19 vaccine (dated by TCRdb to 2020 to 2022). About the investigation overall: Because spike-specific TCR depth and breadth did not differ between the two schedules, AZD1222 recipients who got a second dose at roughly 4 weeks were pooled with those who got a second dose at roughly 12 weeks. A total of over 230 trial participants underwent TCR sequencing, of whom 200 to 220 received two doses of AZD1222 and some 25 received two doses of the MenACWY control vaccine. Trial participants were enrolled by age into subgroups of 18-55, 56-69 and 70-plus years, and 148, 28 and 57 TCR-sequenced participants, respectively, were included in these subgroups. Summary of the overall study and its limitations: In the small 56-69-year group, the increase in depth fell short of significance, most likely because of low power. Because no day 14 peak-response samples were available, repertoires were characterized only after the peak T cell response. Spike-specific TCR breadth and depth rose significantly after two AZD1222 doses compared with day 0 and with MenACWY recipients. Conclusions about previously exposed vaccinees were limited because only a handful of AZD1222 recipients were SARS-CoV-2 seropositive at baseline. Reportedly, close to half of the unique spike-specific TCRs recognized epitopes lying outside the regions that are mutated in the B.1.351 and B.1.1.7 variants. Participants were mostly white British and included more females than males, and it was suggested by the authors that clonal diversity may have been underestimated. The whole spike protein was spanned by vaccine-associated CD4 TCRs, and dominant responses were seen in regions 160-218 and 743-854.

The CDR3 regions of human TCRbeta chains were analyzed by immunosequencing. In the original analysis: Repertoire TCRs were matched against a reference library of SARS-CoV-2-specific TCRs generated with the MIRA antigen-specificity platform. Breadth meant the fraction of unique TCRs that were SARS-CoV-2-associated, whereas depth meant the fraction of total T cells that were SARS-CoV-2-associated. Using the MIRA data, each spike-specific TCR was mapped to the spike region that the TCR reacts to and placed in a CD4 or CD8 class. Log10-transformed breadth and depth values were compared by one-way ANOVA with Sidak's multiple comparisons tests. TCRdb re-hosts the immuneACCESS table, in-frame sequences only. Its copies lack some clones; in the studies checked, an unresolved V gene accounts for under half of them, and the cause for the rest is not known. V and J calls plus clone size are reproduced from that table; the DNA served to infer D and trimming. The sample has more than 75,000 clones on record, 75% to 90% of them singletons. The top ten clonotypes cover just under 7.5% of the sample.

This specimen's time point label, per the study, means: baseline before first vaccination. The vaccinee samples were drawn from two UK trials, COV001 and COV002, one of which was a single-blind randomized controlled phase 2/3 trial testing AZD1222 (ChAdOx1 nCoV-19) in healthy adults. For TCRbeta chain sequencing, PBMC samples from trial participants were taken at day 0 and at day 28 after the second dose. This clone has a single count. Its antigen is not yet known. There are no base qualities to consult, and no much larger clone falls within one base. The sequence came from an adult in good health. The sample consisted of peripheral blood, taken on day 0 of AZD1222 vaccination.

Here is the DNA: TGTGCCAGCACGGGGGGATTGGCCACTGAAGCTTTCTTT. It translates as CASTGGLATEAFF. Recombination linked TRBV28 to TRBJ1-1; TRBD1 is a possible D gene, resting on 5 matching bases. Deletion took 7 bases off V and 4 bases off J, with a span of 13 bases between the germline ends. The CDR3 spans 13 residues, from the cysteine through the phenylalanine. This entry keeps only the CDR3 DNA: 39 bases, framed from base 1. CDR1 and CDR2, looked up from the germline V gene, are MDHEN and SYDVKM. Supplemented by the reference TRBV28 and TRBJ1-1 proteins around the CDR3, the complete variable domain is DVKVTQSSRYLVKRTGEKVFLECVQDMDHENMFWYRQDPGLGLRLIYFSYDVKMKEKGDIPEGYSVSREKKERFSLILESASTNQTSMYLCASTGGLATEAFFGQGTRLTVV.